This T cell receptor beta chain was identified in a study of human T cells and chemical hapten exposure. Overall study context: Alopecia areata, totalis or universalis affected patients, mainly female.

Time point reported: pre-sensitization, week 0. Treatment described: therapeutic diphenylcyclopropenone sensitization with weekly scalp DPC. The study extracted total RNA from unfractionated whole blood. CDR1 and CDR2 (germline): MDHEN, SYDVKM. Trimming cost V 7 bases and J 4 bases; bases outside gene matches: 12. This CDR3 comprises 16 residues. As the library was built, unique molecular identifiers were attached to individual cDNA molecules. MiXCR, applied by TCRdb to the RACE reads, yields one record per CDR3 protein. This table has about 52,000 distinct CDR3 sequences, 9.5% to 10% appearing once. The source is a woman aged 25 to 39 with alopecia areata. Some clones in this sample may be carry-over from other donors' samples. The genes are TRBV28 and TRBJ1-2, with 10 nucleotides matching TRBD1. The material sequenced was whole blood, taken in connection with sensitization to the hapten diphenylcyclopropenone (DPC). CDR3 region: CASTIPGTGASYGYTF. The CDR3 DNA is TGTGCCAGCACTATCCCCGGGACAGGGGCCAGCTATGGCTACACCTTC.